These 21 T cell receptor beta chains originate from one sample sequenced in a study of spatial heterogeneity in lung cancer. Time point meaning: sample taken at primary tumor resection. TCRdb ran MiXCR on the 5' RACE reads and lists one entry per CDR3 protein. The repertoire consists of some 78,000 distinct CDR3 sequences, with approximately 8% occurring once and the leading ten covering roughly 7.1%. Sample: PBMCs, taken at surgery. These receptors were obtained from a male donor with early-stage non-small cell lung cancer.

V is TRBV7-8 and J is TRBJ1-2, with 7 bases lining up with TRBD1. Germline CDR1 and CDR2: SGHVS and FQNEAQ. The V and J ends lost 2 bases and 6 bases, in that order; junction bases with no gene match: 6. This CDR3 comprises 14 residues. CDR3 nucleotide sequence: TGTGCCAGCAGCTTAAGGGAAGGGGGCGATGGCTACACCTTC. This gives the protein CASSLREGGDGYTF.

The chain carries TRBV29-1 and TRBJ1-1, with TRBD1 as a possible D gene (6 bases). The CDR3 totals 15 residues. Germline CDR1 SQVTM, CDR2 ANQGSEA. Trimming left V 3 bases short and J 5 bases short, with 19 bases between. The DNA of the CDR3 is TGCAGCGTTGAGGGCCCACAGGGATTCGAGACTGAAGCTTTCTTT. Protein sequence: CSVEGPQGFETEAFF.

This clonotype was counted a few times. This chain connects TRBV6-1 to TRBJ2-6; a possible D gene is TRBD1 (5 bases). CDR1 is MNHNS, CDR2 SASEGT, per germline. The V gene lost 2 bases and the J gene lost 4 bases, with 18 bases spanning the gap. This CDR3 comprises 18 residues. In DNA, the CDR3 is TGTGCCAGCAGTGAAATTCGTGACAGCAATCCCGGGGCCAACGTCCTGACTTTC. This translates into CASSEIRDSNPGANVLTF.

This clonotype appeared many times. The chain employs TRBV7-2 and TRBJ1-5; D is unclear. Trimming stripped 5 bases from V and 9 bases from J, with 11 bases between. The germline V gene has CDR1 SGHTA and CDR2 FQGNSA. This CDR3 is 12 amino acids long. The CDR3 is CASSPPRGPQHF. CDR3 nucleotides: TGTGCCAGCAGCCCCCCCAGAGGGCCCCAGCATTTT.

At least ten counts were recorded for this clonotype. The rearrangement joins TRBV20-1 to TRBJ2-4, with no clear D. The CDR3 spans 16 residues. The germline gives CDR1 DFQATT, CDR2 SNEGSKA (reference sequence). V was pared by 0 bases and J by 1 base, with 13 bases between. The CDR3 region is CSARDDGEWAKNIQYF. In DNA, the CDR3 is TGCAGTGCTAGAGACGACGGAGAGTGGGCCAAAAACATTCAGTACTTC.

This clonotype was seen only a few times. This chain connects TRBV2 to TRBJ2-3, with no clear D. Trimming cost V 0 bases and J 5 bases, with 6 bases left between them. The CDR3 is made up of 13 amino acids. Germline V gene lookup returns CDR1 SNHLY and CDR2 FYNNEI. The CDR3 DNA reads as TGTGCCAGCAGTGAAGCTGAGATAGATACGCAGTATTTT. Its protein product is CASSEAEIDTQYF.

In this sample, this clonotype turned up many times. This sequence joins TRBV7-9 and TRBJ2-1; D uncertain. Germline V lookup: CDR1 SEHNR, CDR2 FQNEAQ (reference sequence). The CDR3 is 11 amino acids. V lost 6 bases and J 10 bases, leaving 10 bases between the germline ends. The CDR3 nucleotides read TGTGCCAGCAGATACGGACCCGAGCAGTTCTTC. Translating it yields CASRYGPEQFF. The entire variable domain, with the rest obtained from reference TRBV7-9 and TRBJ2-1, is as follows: DTGVSQNPRHKITKRGQNVTFRCDPISEHNRLYWYRQTLGQGPEFLTYFQNEAQLEKSRLLSDRFSAERPKGSFSTLEIQRTEQGDSAMYLCASRYGPEQFFGPGTRLTVL.

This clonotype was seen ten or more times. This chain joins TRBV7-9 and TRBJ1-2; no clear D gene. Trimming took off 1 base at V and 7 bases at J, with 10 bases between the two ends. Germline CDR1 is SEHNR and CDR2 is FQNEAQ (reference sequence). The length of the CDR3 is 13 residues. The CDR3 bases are TGTGCCAGCAGCTTAGGCGGAGGAATTGGCTACACCTTC. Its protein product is CASSLGGGIGYTF.

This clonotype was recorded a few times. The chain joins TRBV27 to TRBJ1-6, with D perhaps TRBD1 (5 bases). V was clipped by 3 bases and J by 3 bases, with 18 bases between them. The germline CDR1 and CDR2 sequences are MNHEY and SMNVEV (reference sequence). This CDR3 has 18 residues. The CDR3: CASSFSQPGPSYNSPLHF. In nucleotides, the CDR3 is TGTGCCAGCAGTTTTTCCCAGCCGGGACCGAGCTATAATTCACCCCTCCACTTT.

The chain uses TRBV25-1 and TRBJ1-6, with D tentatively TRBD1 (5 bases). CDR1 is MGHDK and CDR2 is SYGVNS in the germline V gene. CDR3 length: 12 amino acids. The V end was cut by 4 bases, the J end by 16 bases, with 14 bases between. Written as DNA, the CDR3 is TGTGCCAGCAGTGTCCCTCCGGGACCGCTCCACTTT. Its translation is CASSVPPGPLHF.

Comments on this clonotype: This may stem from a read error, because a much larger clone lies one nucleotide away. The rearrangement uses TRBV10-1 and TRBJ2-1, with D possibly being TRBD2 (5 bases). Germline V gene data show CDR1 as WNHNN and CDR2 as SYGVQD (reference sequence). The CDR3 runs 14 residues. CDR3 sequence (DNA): TGCGCCCGCAGTATTACCTCACTAGTCAATGAGCAGTTCTTC. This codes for CARSITSLVNEQFF.

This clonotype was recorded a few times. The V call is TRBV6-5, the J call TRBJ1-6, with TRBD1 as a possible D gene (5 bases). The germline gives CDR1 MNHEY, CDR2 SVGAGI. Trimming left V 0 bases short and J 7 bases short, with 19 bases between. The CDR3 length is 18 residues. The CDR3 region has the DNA TGTGCCAGCAGTTACTCGAGGGGAGCGGTAAACATAAATTCACCCCTCCACTTT. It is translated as CASSYSRGAVNINSPLHF.

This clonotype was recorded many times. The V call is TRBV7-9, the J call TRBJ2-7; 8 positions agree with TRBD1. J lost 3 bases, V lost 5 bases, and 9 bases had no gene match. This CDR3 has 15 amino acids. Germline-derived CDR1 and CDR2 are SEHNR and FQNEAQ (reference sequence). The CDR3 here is CASSPPGTGDYEQYF. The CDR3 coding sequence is TGTGCCAGCAGCCCTCCTGGGACAGGAGACTACGAGCAGTACTTC.

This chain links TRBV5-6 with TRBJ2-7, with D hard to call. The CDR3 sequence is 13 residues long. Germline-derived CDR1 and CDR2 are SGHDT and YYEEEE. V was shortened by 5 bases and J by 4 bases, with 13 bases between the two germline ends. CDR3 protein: CASRTGPYYEQYF. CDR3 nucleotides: TGTGCCAGCAGGACCGGGCCGTATTACGAGCAGTACTTC.

CDR3: CSARDGGGSNTGELFF. The CDR3 nucleotides are TGCAGTGCTAGAGATGGGGGCGGGAGTAACACCGGGGAGCTGTTTTTT. This chain joins TRBV20-1 and TRBJ2-2; perhaps TRBD2 as D (7 bases). V gave up 0 bases and J gave up 2 bases, with 13 bases separating them. CDR1 DFQATT and CDR2 SNEGSKA come from the germline V gene (reference sequence). This CDR3 is 16 amino acids long.

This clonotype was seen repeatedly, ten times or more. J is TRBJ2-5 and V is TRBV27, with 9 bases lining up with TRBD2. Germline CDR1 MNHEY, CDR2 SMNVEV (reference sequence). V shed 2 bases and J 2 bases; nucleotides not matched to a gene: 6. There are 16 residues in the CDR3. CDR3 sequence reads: CASSLTRLAVQETQYF. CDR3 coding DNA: TGTGCCAGCAGTTTAACCAGACTAGCGGTTCAAGAGACCCAGTACTTC.

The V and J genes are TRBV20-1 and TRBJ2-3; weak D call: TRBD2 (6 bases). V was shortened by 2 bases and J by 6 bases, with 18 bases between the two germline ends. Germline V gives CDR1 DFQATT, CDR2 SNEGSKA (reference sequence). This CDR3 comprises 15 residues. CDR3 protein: CSARLRRDWSDTQYF. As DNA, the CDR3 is TGCAGTGCTAGACTAAGGCGGGACTGGAGTGATACGCAGTATTTT.

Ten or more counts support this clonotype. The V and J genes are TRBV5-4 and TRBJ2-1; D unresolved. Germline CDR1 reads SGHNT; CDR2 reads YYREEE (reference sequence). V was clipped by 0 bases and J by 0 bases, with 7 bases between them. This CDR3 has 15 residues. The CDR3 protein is CASSLDFNSYNEQFF. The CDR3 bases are TGTGCCAGCAGCTTGGACTTCAACTCCTACAATGAGCAGTTCTTC.

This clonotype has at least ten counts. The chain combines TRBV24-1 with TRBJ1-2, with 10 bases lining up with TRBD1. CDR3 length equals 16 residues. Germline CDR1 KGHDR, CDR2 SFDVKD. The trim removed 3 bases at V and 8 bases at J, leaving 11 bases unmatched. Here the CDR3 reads CATSDPTTGGAEGYTF. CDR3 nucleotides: TGTGCCACCAGTGATCCAACGACAGGGGGCGCGGAGGGCTACACCTTC.

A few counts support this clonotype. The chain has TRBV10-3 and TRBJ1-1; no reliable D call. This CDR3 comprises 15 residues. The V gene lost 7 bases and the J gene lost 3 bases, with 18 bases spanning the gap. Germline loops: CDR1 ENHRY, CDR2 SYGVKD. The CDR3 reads CAITEGISGDTEAFF. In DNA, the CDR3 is TGTGCCATCACAGAGGGAATTTCCGGGGACACTGAAGCTTTCTTT.

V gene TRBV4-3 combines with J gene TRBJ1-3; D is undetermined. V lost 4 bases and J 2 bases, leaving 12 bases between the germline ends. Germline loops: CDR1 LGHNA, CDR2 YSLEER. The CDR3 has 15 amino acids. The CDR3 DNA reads TGCGCCAGCAGCCCACTAGAGGGCCCTGGAAACACCATATATTTT. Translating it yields CASSPLEGPGNTIYF.